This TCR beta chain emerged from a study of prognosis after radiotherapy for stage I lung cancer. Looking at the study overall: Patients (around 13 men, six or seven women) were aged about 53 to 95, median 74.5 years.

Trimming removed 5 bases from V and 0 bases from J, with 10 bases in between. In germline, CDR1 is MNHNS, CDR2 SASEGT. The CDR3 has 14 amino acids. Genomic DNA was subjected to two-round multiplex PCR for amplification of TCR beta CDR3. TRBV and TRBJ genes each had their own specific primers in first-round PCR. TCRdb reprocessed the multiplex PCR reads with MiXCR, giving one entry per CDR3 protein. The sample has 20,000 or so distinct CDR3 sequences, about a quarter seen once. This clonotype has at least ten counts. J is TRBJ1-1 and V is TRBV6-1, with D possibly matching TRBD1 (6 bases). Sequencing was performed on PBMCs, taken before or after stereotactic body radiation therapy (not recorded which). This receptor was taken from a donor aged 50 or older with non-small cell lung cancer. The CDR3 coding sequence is TGTGCCAGCAGTCGGACAGCCCTGAACACTGAAGCTTTCTTT. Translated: CASSRTALNTEAFF.